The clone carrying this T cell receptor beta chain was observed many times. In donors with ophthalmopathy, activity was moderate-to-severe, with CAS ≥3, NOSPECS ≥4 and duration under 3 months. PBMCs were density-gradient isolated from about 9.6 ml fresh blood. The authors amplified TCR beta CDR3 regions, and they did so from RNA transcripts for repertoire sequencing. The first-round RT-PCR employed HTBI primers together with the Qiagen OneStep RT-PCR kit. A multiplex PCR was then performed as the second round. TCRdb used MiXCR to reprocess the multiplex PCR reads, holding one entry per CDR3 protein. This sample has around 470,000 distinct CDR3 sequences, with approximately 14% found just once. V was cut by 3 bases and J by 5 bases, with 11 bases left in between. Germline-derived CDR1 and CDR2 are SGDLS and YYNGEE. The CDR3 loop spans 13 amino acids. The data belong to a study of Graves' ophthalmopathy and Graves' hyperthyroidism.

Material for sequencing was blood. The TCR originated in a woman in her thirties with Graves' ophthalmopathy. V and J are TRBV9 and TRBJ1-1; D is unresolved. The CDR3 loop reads CASSESGWTEAFF. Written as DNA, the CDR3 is TGTGCCAGCAGCGAATCCGGGTGGACTGAAGCTTTCTTT.